This is a list of T cell receptor beta chains from one sample in a study of blood T cell repertoires in COVID-19. TCRdb's copy holds only in-frame clones and misses some; the assay was immunoSEQ multiplex PCR. Of around 110,000 clones in the sample, roughly 84% are singletons; the top ten hold around 4.2%. The sequenced material came from peripheral blood. The source of these receptors is a human donor in a cohort sampled during active COVID-19. Each CDR3 is given with its conserved first and last residue. The order of the fields is V gene, J gene, D gene, clone size, CDR3 protein. D genes are given only for firm matches. Rows give clone size only sometimes, using once, few, many, or a class for an expanded clone.

TRBV19,TRBJ1-1,NA,NA,CASSTRGSEAFF
TRBV6-5,TRBJ2-2,NA,NA,CASSLGSTGELFF
TRBV24-1,TRBJ1-5,TRBD1,few,CATSDLGQGCQPQHF
TRBV7-3,TRBJ2-3,NA,NA,CASSPTGASSTDTQYF
TRBV18,TRBJ1-1,NA,NA,CASSPNRDTEAFF
TRBV19,TRBJ1-1,NA,NA,CASSITGPGTEAFF
TRBV3-1/TRBV3-2,TRBJ2-5,NA,NA,CASSPQGRETQYF
TRBV4-3,TRBJ2-4,TRBD1,NA,CASSQVLGQKNIQYF
TRBV6-6,TRBJ1-2,NA,many,CASSYNQNYGYTF
TRBV19,TRBJ1-1,TRBD1,NA,CASSIPGQTNTEAFF
TRBV19,TRBJ1-5,TRBD1,NA,CASSTRQGNQPQHF
TRBV6-5,TRBJ2-7,TRBD1,NA,CASTQGGTGAYEQYF
TRBV18,TRBJ1-1,NA,NA,CASSPLEGYTEAFF
TRBV18,TRBJ2-3,TRBD2,few,CASSPQSGSVDTQYF
TRBV7-9,TRBJ1-4,NA,NA,CASSLVGRSNEKLFF
TRBV11-3,TRBJ2-7,TRBD2,NA,CASSPGGAGGLYEQYF
TRBV11-3,TRBJ2-7,NA,NA,CASSFGTGPGEQYF
TRBV9,TRBJ1-3,NA,NA,CASSPVPGQGRNTIYF
TRBV4-2,TRBJ2-7,TRBD1,NA,CASSQISGTGGGSSYEQYF
TRBV12-5,TRBJ2-5,NA,NA,CASGWHKETQYF
TRBV7-2,TRBJ1-2,TRBD1,NA,CASSLVRTGNYGYTF
TRBV10-1,TRBJ2-5,TRBD1,NA,CASSKDRGVTQYF
TRBV2,TRBJ2-3,TRBD1,NA,CARTGLADTQYF
TRBV20-1,TRBJ1-2,NA,NA,CYTTGNYGYTF
TRBV24-1,TRBJ1-1,NA,few,CATSDHGAGNTEAFF
TRBV28,TRBJ2-7,NA,NA,CASSLHGSYEQYF
TRBV9,TRBJ1-1,NA,NA,CASSVSPDTEAFF
TRBV24-1,TRBJ1-1,TRBD1,NA,CATSDARQGGAFF
TRBV6-5,TRBJ1-2,TRBD1,NA,CASTQWTGDGYTF
TRBV19,TRBJ2-5,NA,once,CASSLKETQYF
TRBV5-1,TRBJ1-2,TRBD1,few,CASSDARTGGETF
TRBV18,TRBJ1-4,TRBD1,NA,CASSPGQDEKLFF
TRBV5-6,TRBJ2-1,TRBD2,NA,CASSLLGYLAGGYNEQFF
TRBV6-1,TRBJ2-2,NA,NA,CASSEGGGAQLFF
TRBV5-4,TRBJ2-5,TRBD1,NA,CASSSTGVFETQYF
TRBV6-5,TRBJ2-1,TRBD1,NA,CAVNTGDEQFF
TRBV3-1/TRBV3-2,TRBJ1-2,NA,NA,CASSSRPGQHYTF
TRBV2,TRBJ2-2,TRBD1,NA,CASRAGTGIRGELFF
TRBV6-2/TRBV6-3,TRBJ1-1,TRBD1,NA,CASSYSSGTGGWYTEAFF
TRBV5-4,TRBJ2-2,TRBD2,few,CATSSGRAGELFF
TRBV10-3,TRBJ2-3,TRBD2,NA,CAISESYSGTTDTQYF
TRBV4-3,TRBJ1-1,NA,NA,CASSQDETTIYTEAFF